The 13 T cell receptor beta chains presented below share a single source sample, sequenced in a study of control samples from healthy donors and cancer patients. Repertoires were generated with immunoSEQ multiplex PCR, while TCRdb's copy carries only in-frame clones and drops some. The sample includes 150,000 to 180,000 clones, about 94% of them seen just once. Source material: blood. Receptor source: a man aged 35-49 years in good health.

The genes are TRBV7-2 and TRBJ2-2, with 8 nucleotides matching TRBD1. V lost 7 bases and J lost 5; bases outside the gene matches: 6. The CDR3 is made up of 14 amino acids. Germline CDR1 and CDR2: SGHTA and FQGNSA. CDR3 in DNA: TGTGCCAGCACATCCACAGGGGGGACCGGGGAGCTGTTTTTT. Translating gives CASTSTGGTGELFF.

This clone has a single count. The V gene is TRBV6-2 or TRBV6-3, the J gene TRBJ1-1; 11 nucleotides align to TRBD1. V lost 5 bases and J lost 2; bases outside the gene matches: 4. Germline V gene data show CDR1 as MNHEY and CDR2 as SVGEGT. This CDR3 region has 15 residues. The CDR3 DNA reads as TGTGCCAGCAGTGGACAGGGGGCAAGCAACACTGAAGCTTTCTTT. Its protein product is CASSGQGASNTEAFF.

The chain is built from TRBV15 and TRBJ1-1; tentatively, D is TRBD1 (5 bases). V shed 4 bases and J shed 7 bases, with 13 bases lying between them. Germline loops: CDR1 LNHNV, CDR2 YYDKDF (reference sequence). This CDR3 has 13 amino acids. In nucleotides, the CDR3 is TGTGCCACCAGCATTTCAGGGCGAGTTGAAGCTTTCTTT. Translation: CATSISGRVEAFF.

V gene TRBV18 combines with J gene TRBJ1-1; a possible D gene is TRBD1 (5 bases). This CDR3 comprises 13 residues. The germline V gene has CDR1 KGHSH and CDR2 LQKENI. V lost 4 bases to trimming and J lost 1 base, with 7 bases between them. In nucleotides, the CDR3 is TGTGCCAGCTCACAGGGGACGAACACTGAAGCTTTCTTT. This sequence encodes CASSQGTNTEAFF.

This clone was found once. The chain links TRBV2 to TRBJ1-1; no firm D call. CDR3 size: 11 residues. From germline, CDR1 is SNHLY and CDR2 FYNNEI. The ends were cut back, 7 bases at V and 1 base at J, with 4 bases in the middle. CDR3 loop: CASKRNTEAFF. The CDR3 DNA is TGTGCCAGCAAAAGGAACACTGAAGCTTTCTTT.

The rearrangement links TRBV6-2 or TRBV6-3 to TRBJ1-1; TRBD1 matches 8 bases. The V gene end was trimmed by 6 bases and the J gene end by 7 bases; junction bases not matched to a gene: 10. CDR3 length: 14 amino acids. Germline V CDR1 and CDR2: MNHEY, SVGEGT. CDR3 residues: CASSMTGAMNEAFF. DNA for the CDR3: TGTGCCAGCAGCATGACAGGGGCGATGAATGAAGCTTTCTTT.

The chain links TRBV19 to TRBJ1-6; D ambiguous. With 1 base removed from V and 9 bases from J, the gap between germline ends came to 13 bases. CDR1 and CDR2 from the germline V gene are LNHDA and SQIVND (reference sequence). The CDR3 has 15 residues. The CDR3 region is CASSIGESPGSPLHF. CDR3 DNA: TGTGCCAGTAGTATAGGTGAAAGCCCGGGTTCACCCCTCCACTTT.

In its sample, this clone was seen once. The genes are TRBV3-1 (or the pseudogene TRBV3-2) and TRBJ1-2; 7 positions agree with TRBD1. The CDR3 has 14 amino acids. With V trimmed by 2 bases and J by 2 bases, 2 bases remained unmatched. Germline V CDR1 and CDR2: LGHDT, YNNKEL (reference sequence). This CDR3 reads CASSQNRGNYGYTF. Here the CDR3 DNA reads TGTGCCAGCAGCCAAAACAGGGGAAACTATGGCTACACCTTC.

This clone was seen more than once but under ten times. The chain has TRBV6-5 and TRBJ1-2; 8 nucleotides agree with TRBD1. Trimming at V came to 8 bases and at J to 4 bases, leaving 12 bases not matched to a gene. The CDR3 runs to 15 residues. Germline lookup yields CDR1 MNHEY and CDR2 SVGAGI. CDR3 in DNA: TGTGCCAGCCGACGGTCAGGGGGCATTTCCTATGGCTACACCTTC. This sequence encodes CASRRSGGISYGYTF.

This chain connects TRBV11-2 to TRBJ1-6, with TRBD1 matching 10 bases. The ends lost 5 bases at V and 8 bases at J; junction bases unmatched: 3. The CDR3 runs 14 residues. Germline V gene lookup returns CDR1 SGHAT and CDR2 FQNNGV. CDR3 protein: CASSPGQGYSPLHF. CDR3 bases: TGTGCCAGCAGCCCGGGACAGGGGTATTCACCCCTCCACTTT. The full variable domain, completed using reference TRBV11-2 and TRBJ1-6, is EAGVAQSPRYKIIEKRQSVAFWCNPISGHATLYWYQQILGQGPKLLIQFQNNGVVDDSQLPKDRFSAERLKGVDSTLKIQPAKLEDSAVYLCASSPGQGYSPLHFGNGTRLTVT.

The rearrangement joins TRBV28 to TRBJ1-5; D not resolved. Germline-derived CDR1 and CDR2 are MDHEN and SYDVKM. The CDR3 covers 17 residues. V dropped 2 bases and J dropped 0 bases, with 14 bases sitting between them. The CDR3 bases are TGTGCCAGCAGTTTAGAGTACGCGGGGTATAGCAATCAGCCCCAGCATTTT. Amino acid sequence: CASSLEYAGYSNQPQHF.

The rearrangement links TRBV30 to TRBJ1-1; D not certain. Trimming cost V 4 bases and J 1 base, with 13 bases left between them. CDR3 length: 14 amino acids. The germline V gene encodes CDR1 GTSNPN and CDR2 SVGIG (reference sequence). Here the CDR3 DNA reads TGTGCCTGGATCTCCTATCTAGGGAACACTGAAGCTTTCTTT. Its protein product is CAWISYLGNTEAFF.

CDR3 in amino acids: CASSFRPVTGDPTGELFF. CDR3 nucleotides: TGCGCCAGCAGCTTTAGACCCGTTACAGGGGACCCCACCGGGGAGCTGTTTTTT. This sequence joins TRBV5-1 and TRBJ2-2, with TRBD1 matching 7 bases. V dropped 2 bases and J dropped 4; count of bases not matched to a gene: 14. CDR1 and CDR2 from the germline V gene are SGHRS and YFSETQ. This CDR3 region has 18 residues.